The TCR beta chain described here comes from a study of T cells in Graves' hyperthyroidism and ophthalmopathy. RNA transcripts provided the source from which TCR beta CDR3 regions were amplified. Initially, a first-round RT-PCR of the TCR CDR3 employed the HTBI primer set. TCRdb recomputed calls from the multiplex PCR reads with MiXCR, one row per CDR3 protein. The data show hundreds of thousands of distinct CDR3 sequences, roughly 40% seen once. Germline CDR1 reads MNHEY; CDR2 reads SVGAGI. This CDR3 contains 19 residues. The V end was cut by 4 bases, the J end by 5 bases, with 29 bases between. The J gene is TRBJ1-1, the V gene TRBV6-5; D gene unclear. The specimen was blood. This clonotype was sampled from a young man with Graves' hyperthyroidism. CDR3: CASSLRRGQRSILGTEAFF. The DNA for the CDR3 is TGTGCCAGCAGTTTAAGAAGAGGTCAGAGGTCGATACTCGGGACTGAAGCTTTCTTT.